The 14 T cell receptor beta chains reported below all come from one sample, sequenced in a study of shared clonotypes between healthy human individuals. Generated by immunoSEQ multiplex PCR, the TCRdb table keeps only in-frame clones and is missing some. The table lists over 700,000 clones, over 60% of them singletons. The sequenced sample consisted of memory CD4+ T cells sorted from blood. As to subset: CD45RA-negative fraction. All receptors come from a woman in her 30s in good health.

This clone was recorded only once. The J gene is TRBJ2-3, the V gene TRBV12-5; D is unclear. Trimming pared 2 bases from V and 1 base from J, leaving 16 bases between. Germline values: CDR1 LGHNT, CDR2 FRNRAP. The CDR3 contains 17 residues. CDR3 sequence reads: CASGLSGIGARTDTQYF. The CDR3 DNA reads TGTGCTAGTGGTTTGAGTGGGATCGGAGCTCGCACAGATACGCAGTATTTT.

V is TRBV5-4 and J is TRBJ1-2; D is possibly TRBD1 (5 bases). The germline V gene has CDR1 SGHNT and CDR2 YYREEE (reference sequence). V was pared by 0 bases and J by 4 bases, with 10 bases between. CDR3 length: 14 amino acids. This CDR3 reads CASSLGGRVYGYTF. The CDR3 region has the DNA TGTGCCAGCAGCTTGGGGGGCCGGGTCTATGGCTACACCTTC.

The chain links TRBV28 to TRBJ2-7, with 12 bases aligning to TRBD1. The CDR3 has 15 amino acids. CDR1 is MDHEN, CDR2 SYDVKM, per germline. V was pared by 6 bases and J by 6 bases, with 9 bases of the junction left unmatched. The CDR3 DNA sequence: TGTGCCAGCAGAACACCGGGACAGGGGGCTGGCGAGCAGTACTTC. Encoded protein: CASRTPGQGAGEQYF.

The table lists this clone with many counts. This chain links TRBV30 with TRBJ2-2; 8 positions match TRBD1. Germline V gives CDR1 GTSNPN, CDR2 SVGIG (reference sequence). CDR3 size: 14 residues. J was trimmed by 1 base and V by 3 bases; bases with no gene match: 1. CDR3 bases: TGTGCCTGGAGGGGGACAGGGAACACCGGGGAGCTGTTTTTT. This codes for CAWRGTGNTGELFF. The entire variable domain, with the rest obtained from reference TRBV30 and TRBJ2-2, is as follows: SQTIHQWPATLVQPVGSPLSLECTVEGTSNPNLYWYRQAAGRGLQLLFYSVGIGQISSEVPQNLSASRPQDRQFILSSKKLLLSDSGFYLCAWRGTGNTGELFFGEGSRLTVL.

In this sample, this clone turned up a few times. The chain links TRBV29-1 to TRBJ2-5; D remains unclear. Germline values: CDR1 SQVTM, CDR2 ANQGSEA. The CDR3 runs 11 residues. V was cut by 4 bases and J by 2 bases, with 5 bases left in between. This CDR3 reads CSVGWQETQYF. The CDR3 DNA follows: TGCAGCGTTGGCTGGCAAGAGACCCAGTACTTC.

The gene calls are TRBV11-3 and TRBJ2-1; 14 positions match TRBD2. This CDR3 has 20 amino acids. The germline V gene encodes CDR1 SGHNT and CDR2 YENEEA. Germline trimming cut 4 bases from V and 3 bases from J; bases unmatched to any gene: 14. The CDR3 sequence is CASSSRGGLAGETSYNEQFF. The CDR3 bases are TGTGCCAGCAGCTCCAGGGGGGGACTAGCGGGAGAGACTAGCTACAATGAGCAGTTCTTC.

The J gene is TRBJ2-1, the V gene TRBV11-2; 7 positions agree with TRBD2. J lost 9 bases, V lost 5 bases, and 10 bases had no gene match. CDR1 and CDR2 (germline): SGHAT, FQNNGV. The CDR3 contains 14 residues. The DNA of the CDR3 is TGTGCCAGCAGCCCACCAAAAAGGACTAGTGAGCAGTTCTTC. Amino acid sequence: CASSPPKRTSEQFF.

The chain couples TRBV6-5 to TRBJ2-1, with 9 bases aligning to TRBD2. The CDR3 contains 15 residues. V trimming: 7 bases; J trimming: 2 bases; junction bases outside the gene matches: 6. Per the germline V gene, CDR1 is MNHEY and CDR2 is SVGAGI. CDR3 bases: TGTGCCAGCACCTTTAGCGGGAGCGCCTACAATGAGCAGTTCTTC. This gives the protein CASTFSGSAYNEQFF.

The CDR3 loop is CAWSYGTLSNQPQHF. For the CDR3, the DNA is TGTGCCTGGAGTTACGGGACTCTTAGCAATCAGCCCCAGCATTTT. The gene calls are TRBV30 and TRBJ1-5, with D possibly matching TRBD1 (5 bases). The CDR3 is 15 residues long. Looked up from germline, CDR1 is GTSNPN and CDR2 is SVGIG (reference sequence). V gave up 2 bases and J gave up 0 bases, with 11 bases separating them.

The V and J genes are TRBV18 and TRBJ1-1, with 7 bases fitting TRBD1. V was pared by 0 bases and J by 4 bases, with 11 bases of the junction left unmatched. The CDR3 consists of 17 residues. CDR1 is KGHSH, CDR2 LQKENI, per germline. CDR3 in DNA: TGTGCCAGCTCACCACCGTTCTCAGCGCAGGGGGTCACTGAAGCTTTCTTT. Translating it yields CASSPPFSAQGVTEAFF.

Turning to this clone: The sample contains more than one DNA sequence encoding this CDR3. This chain joins TRBV6-6 and TRBJ1-5; D is ambiguous. The CDR3 length is 14 residues. Germline-derived CDR1 and CDR2 are MNHNY and SVGAGI (reference sequence). V dropped 2 bases and J dropped 1 base, with 6 bases sitting between them. CDR3 region: CASSYEGSNQPQHF. In nucleotides, the CDR3 is TGTGCCAGCAGTTACGAAGGGAGCAATCAGCCCCAGCATTTT.

This clone was seen a few times. The V call is TRBV6-7, the J call TRBJ1-4; no firm D call. Being an ORF, TRBV6-7 has a function that is uncertain. The ends were cut back, 2 bases at V and 8 bases at J, with 15 bases in the middle. The CDR3 is 15 amino acids. Here the CDR3 reads CASSYIKQSGEKLFF. The DNA of the CDR3 is TGTGCCAGCAGTTACATCAAGCAATCGGGCGAAAAACTGTTTTTT.

The chain uses TRBV5-6 and TRBJ2-1; tentative D call: TRBD1 (6 bases). The V gene's germline CDR1 is SGHDT and CDR2 YYEEEE. The CDR3 is 13 residues long. Trimming left V 4 bases short and J 5 bases short, with 10 bases between. The CDR3 DNA reads as TGTGCCAGCAGCGTCACAGGGAACAATGAGCAGTTCTTC. This sequence encodes CASSVTGNNEQFF.

V gene TRBV27 combines with J gene TRBJ2-1; 11 nucleotides line up with TRBD2. This CDR3 is built from 15 residues. Germline-derived CDR1 and CDR2 are MNHEY and SMNVEV (reference sequence). J was trimmed by 4 bases and V by 7 bases; bases with no gene match: 6. The DNA for the CDR3 is TGTGCCAGCACCGTAGCGGGAGGGACGTACAATGAGCAGTTCTTC. Protein sequence: CASTVAGGTYNEQFF.